The 22 T cell receptor beta chains reported below all come from one sample, sequenced in a study of T cells in Graves' hyperthyroidism and ophthalmopathy. Researchers took RNA transcripts and amplified the TCR beta CDR3 regions from them. First-round RT-PCR targeting the TCR CDR3 was performed with the HTBI primer set. TCRdb re-called the multiplex PCR reads with MiXCR, one entry per CDR3 protein. The sample has roughly 180,000 distinct CDR3 sequences, 9.4% seen once. Sequencing was performed on blood. These receptors all come from a woman under 30 with Graves' hyperthyroidism that later progressed to Graves' ophthalmopathy.

This clonotype was seen only a few times. The CDR3 end shows no conserved phenylalanine or tryptophan, and so a read error is likely. The V call is TRBV19, the J call TRBJ1-1; D uncertain. This CDR3 comprises 14 residues. V shed 4 bases and J shed 1 base, with 10 bases lying between them. Looked up from germline, CDR1 is LNHDA and CDR2 is SQIVND (reference sequence). Here the CDR3 DNA reads TGTGCCAGTAGTACCTGGACCGGGAACACTGAAGCTTTCCTT. This gives the protein CASSTWTGNTEAFL.

This clonotype has at least ten counts. The CDR3, as DNA: TGTGCCAGCAGCCCCGGGACAGGAGTCTATGGCTACACCTTC. As protein: CASSPGTGVYGYTF. The chain carries TRBV11-2 and TRBJ1-2; 8 bases match TRBD1. The CDR3 covers 14 residues. Germline V gene lookup returns CDR1 SGHAT and CDR2 FQNNGV. V lost 5 bases and J lost 4; bases outside the gene matches: 6.

This clonotype was counted ten times or more. The V gene is TRBV2, the J gene TRBJ2-5; 11 positions match TRBD2. Trimming cost V 1 base and J 4 bases; bases outside gene matches: 2. The CDR3 totals 15 residues. CDR1 is SNHLY, CDR2 FYNNEI, per germline. The CDR3 here is CASSEGGTSGETQYF. CDR3 sequence (DNA): TGTGCCAGCAGTGAAGGGGGGACTAGCGGAGAGACCCAGTACTTC.

In this sample, this clonotype turned up many times. This sequence joins TRBV12-3 or TRBV12-4 and TRBJ1-1; 7 nucleotides line up with TRBD1. The CDR3 sequence is 14 residues long. V lost 6 bases and J lost 1; bases outside the gene matches: 5. The CDR3 DNA reads as TGTGCCAGCAGCCGGGACAGACCGAACACTGAAGCTTTCTTT. Protein: CASSRDRPNTEAFF.

The rearrangement links TRBV9 to TRBJ2-1, with TRBD2 matching over 10 bases. The V segment lost 0 bases and the J segment 7 bases; nucleotides outside the gene matches: 4. Looked up from germline, CDR1 is SGDLS and CDR2 is YYNGEE. There are 15 residues in the CDR3. CDR3: CASSVEAGGPNEQFF. CDR3 DNA: TGTGCCAGCAGCGTAGAAGCGGGGGGGCCGAATGAGCAGTTCTTC. Variable domain in full (rest from reference TRBV9 and TRBJ2-1): DSGVTQTPKHLITATGQRVTLRCSPRSGDLSVYWYQQSLDQGLQFLIQYYNGEERAKGNILERFSAQQFPDLHSELNLSSLELGDSALYFCASSVEAGGPNEQFFGPGTRLTVL.

This clonotype has more than one count but fewer than ten. The chain couples TRBV20-1 to TRBJ2-5; D possibly corresponds to TRBD1 (6 bases). Per germline, CDR1 DFQATT and CDR2 SNEGSKA (reference sequence). This CDR3 spans 16 amino acids. V shed 3 bases and J shed 3 bases, with 20 bases lying between them. Here the CDR3 reads CSASPLRGRTEETQYF. The CDR3 nucleotides are TGCAGTGCTAGTCCCCTCAGGGGCCGCACCGAAGAGACCCAGTACTTC.

This clonotype was counted at least ten times. In DNA, the CDR3 is TGTGCCTGGAGTAGGTATAGGGAGGGCGGACAGCCCCAGCATTTT. Its protein is CAWSRYREGGQPQHF. The chain is built from TRBV30 and TRBJ1-5; D remains ambiguous. CDR1 is GTSNPN and CDR2 is SVGIG in the germline V gene (reference sequence). This CDR3 has 15 residues. Trimming left V 2 bases short and J 7 bases short, with 18 bases between. The whole variable domain, filled in from reference TRBV30 and TRBJ1-5, reads SQTIHQWPATLVQPVGSPLSLECTVEGTSNPNLYWYRQAAGRGLQLLFYSVGIGQISSEVPQNLSASRPQDRQFILSSKKLLLSDSGFYLCAWSRYREGGQPQHFGDGTRLSIL.

Ten or more counts support this clonotype. The gene calls are TRBV29-1 and TRBJ2-3; D is unresolved. This CDR3 has 13 residues. CDR1 SQVTM and CDR2 ANQGSEA come from the germline V gene. The V end was cut by 1 base, the J end by 0 bases, with 5 bases between. The chain's CDR3 is CSVEGSSTDTQYF. In nucleotides, the CDR3 is TGCAGCGTTGAAGGTTCTAGCACAGATACGCAGTATTTT.

This clonotype occurred many times. This chain joins TRBV11-2 and TRBJ2-7; the match to TRBD1 covers 7 bases. The trim removed 5 bases at V and 4 bases at J, leaving 8 bases unmatched. In germline, CDR1 is SGHAT, CDR2 FQNNGV. CDR3 size: 14 residues. Here the CDR3 DNA reads TGTGCCAGCAGCCCCAGACAGGGCGTTTACGAGCAGTACTTC. It codes for CASSPRQGVYEQYF.

Of note for this clonotype: A much more abundant neighbour one base away suggests this may be a read error. The rearrangement uses TRBV5-1 and TRBJ2-1; possibly TRBD2 for D (5 bases). The germline V and J ends were trimmed by 7 bases and 10 bases, with 12 bases remaining between them. This CDR3 is 11 amino acids long. CDR1 is SGHRS and CDR2 is YFSETQ in the germline V gene. The CDR3 protein is CASGKGEEQFF. DNA of the CDR3: TGCGCCAGCGGAAAGGGAGAAGAGCAGTTCTTC.

About this clonotype itself: A read error may produce the germline difference seen at one junction end. The chain employs TRBV6-2 or TRBV6-3 and TRBJ2-1; 9 bases are a match to TRBD1. Germline assignment: CDR1 MNHEY and CDR2 SVGEGT. The CDR3 sequence is 17 residues long. The DNA of the CDR3 is TGTGCCAGCAGCGCTTCCGGGACAGGGAATAAATACAATGAGCAGTCCTTC. Its translation: CASSASGTGNKYNEQSF.

This clonotype was seen at least ten times. The chain employs TRBV12-3 or TRBV12-4 and TRBJ2-1; no clear D. The CDR3 loop spans 14 amino acids. V was shortened by 1 base and J by 5 bases, with 9 bases between the two germline ends. DNA for the CDR3: TGTGCCAGCAGTTTAGAGTGGTTCGACAATGAGCAGTTCTTC. This gives the protein CASSLEWFDNEQFF.

This clonotype was detected many times. V gene TRBV2 combines with J gene TRBJ1-1, with TRBD1 matching over 8 bases. This CDR3 has 16 amino acids. The V gene's germline CDR1 is SNHLY and CDR2 FYNNEI. V was pared by 2 bases and J by 5 bases, with 10 bases of the junction left unmatched. The CDR3 here is CASSEPRDRRLTEAFF. For the CDR3, the DNA is TGTGCCAGCAGTGAACCCCGGGACAGGAGACTTACTGAAGCTTTCTTT.

This clonotype was observed many times. The chain links TRBV9 to TRBJ2-7, with 9 bases matching TRBD1. The ends lost 3 bases at V and 3 bases at J; junction bases unmatched: 4. CDR3 size: 14 residues. From germline, CDR1 is SGDLS and CDR2 YYNGEE. The CDR3 DNA follows: TGTGCCAGCAGCGCAGGACAGGGGCTCTACGAGCAGTACTTC. It translates to CASSAGQGLYEQYF.

This clonotype was recorded many times. The rearrangement joins TRBV30 to TRBJ2-1; D unclear. Germline CDR1 and CDR2: GTSNPN and SVGIG (reference sequence). This CDR3 spans 11 amino acids. V shed 5 bases and J shed 9 bases, with 11 bases lying between them. The DNA for the CDR3 is TGTGCCTGGGCCTTCGAATTTGAGCAGTTCTTC. This codes for CAWAFEFEQFF.

This clonotype was found many times. V usage is TRBV2 and J usage is TRBJ1-5; D may be TRBD1 (5 bases). The CDR3 consists of 15 residues. Germline CDR1 reads SNHLY; CDR2 reads FYNNEI. With 5 bases removed from V and 3 bases from J, the gap between germline ends came to 14 bases. This CDR3 reads CASSRGDSNNQPQHF. CDR3 nucleotides: TGTGCCAGCAGTCGGGGCGACAGCAACAATCAGCCCCAGCATTTT.

The rearrangement links TRBV20-1 to TRBJ1-5; D gene uncertain. Germline CDR1 reads DFQATT; CDR2 reads SNEGSKA (reference sequence). This CDR3 comprises 14 residues. The V end was cut by 3 bases, the J end by 1 base, with 10 bases between. CDR3 residues: CSASRSQSNQPQHF. CDR3 DNA sequence: TGCAGTGCTAGTCGCAGTCAGAGCAATCAGCCCCAGCATTTT.

This clonotype occurred many times. V and J are TRBV11-3 and TRBJ2-1; 7 bases match TRBD1. Trimming cost V 2 bases and J 5 bases; bases outside gene matches: 6. Germline lookup yields CDR1 SGHNT and CDR2 YENEEA. CDR3 size: 15 residues. This chain's CDR3 is CASSLLGGADNEQFF. Here the CDR3 DNA reads TGTGCCAGCAGCTTACTAGGGGGCGCGGACAATGAGCAGTTCTTC.

V and J are TRBV9 and TRBJ2-7; 10 bases are a match to TRBD2. This CDR3 has 14 residues. In germline, CDR1 is SGDLS, CDR2 YYNGEE. V was pared by 4 bases and J by 4 bases, with 5 bases of the junction left unmatched. DNA for the CDR3: TGTGCCAGCAGCCCCGTAGCGGGGGGTTACGAGCAGTACTTC. Translation: CASSPVAGGYEQYF.

This clonotype turned up a few times. This may be a read error, as it is one base from a much larger clone. The chain couples TRBV12-3 or TRBV12-4 to TRBJ1-3; 7 bases fit TRBD1. The CDR3 extends over 15 amino acids. The V segment lost 11 bases and the J segment 2 bases; nucleotides outside the gene matches: 12. DNA for the CDR3: TGTGCCGGGGGATTTACAGGGGAAACTGGAAACACCATATATTTT. Protein: CAGGFTGETGNTIYF.

At least ten counts were recorded for this clonotype. The CDR3 reads CATKSGGYTGELFF. CDR3 DNA: TGTGCCACAAAAAGCGGGGGGTACACCGGGGAGCTGTTTTTT. The rearrangement links TRBV7-2 to TRBJ2-2; 9 bases are shared with TRBD2. V lost 10 bases to trimming and J lost 3 bases; unmatched junction nucleotides: 6. CDR3 length: 14 residues. The V gene's germline CDR1 is SGHTA and CDR2 FQGNSA.

In this sample, this clonotype turned up a few times. This sequence joins TRBV9 and TRBJ1-2; 12 positions match TRBD1. Germline-derived CDR1 and CDR2 are SGDLS and YYNGEE. V lost 3 bases to trimming and J lost 3 bases; unmatched junction nucleotides: 0. The CDR3 runs 14 residues. The CDR3 is CASSGDRGHYGYTF. CDR3 DNA sequence: TGTGCCAGCAGCGGGGACAGGGGGCACTATGGCTACACCTTC.